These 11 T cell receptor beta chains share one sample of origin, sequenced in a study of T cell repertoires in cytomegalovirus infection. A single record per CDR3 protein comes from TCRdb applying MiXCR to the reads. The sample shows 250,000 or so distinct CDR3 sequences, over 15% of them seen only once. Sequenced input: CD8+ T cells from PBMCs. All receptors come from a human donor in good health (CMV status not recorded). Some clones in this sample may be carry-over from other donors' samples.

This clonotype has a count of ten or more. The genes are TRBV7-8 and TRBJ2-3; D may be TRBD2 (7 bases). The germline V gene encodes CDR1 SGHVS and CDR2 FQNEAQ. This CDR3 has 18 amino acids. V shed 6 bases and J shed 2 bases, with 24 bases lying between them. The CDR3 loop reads CASSAHNTLAGATDTQYF. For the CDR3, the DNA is TGTGCCAGCAGTGCTCACAACACCCTCGCGGGGGCCACAGATACGCAGTATTTT.

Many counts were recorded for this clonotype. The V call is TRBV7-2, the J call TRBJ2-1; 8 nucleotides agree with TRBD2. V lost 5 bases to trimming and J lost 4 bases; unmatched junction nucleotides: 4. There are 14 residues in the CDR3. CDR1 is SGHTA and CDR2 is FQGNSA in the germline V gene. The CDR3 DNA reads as TGTGCCAGCAGCCGGGGGGGCCTATACAATGAGCAGTTCTTC. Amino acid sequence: CASSRGGLYNEQFF.

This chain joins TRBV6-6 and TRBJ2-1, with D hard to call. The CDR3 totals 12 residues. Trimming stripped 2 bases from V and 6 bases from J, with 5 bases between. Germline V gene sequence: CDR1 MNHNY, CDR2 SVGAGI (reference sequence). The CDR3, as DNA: TGTGCCAGCAGTTACGACGCCAATGAGCAGTTCTTC. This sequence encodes CASSYDANEQFF.

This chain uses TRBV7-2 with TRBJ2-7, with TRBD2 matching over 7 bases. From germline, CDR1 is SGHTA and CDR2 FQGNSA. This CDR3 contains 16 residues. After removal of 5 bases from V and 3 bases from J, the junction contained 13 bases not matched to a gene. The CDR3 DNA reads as TGTGCCAGCAGCAGCCTGACCGGGGGGTATGTCTACGAGCAGTACTTC. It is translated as CASSSLTGGYVYEQYF.

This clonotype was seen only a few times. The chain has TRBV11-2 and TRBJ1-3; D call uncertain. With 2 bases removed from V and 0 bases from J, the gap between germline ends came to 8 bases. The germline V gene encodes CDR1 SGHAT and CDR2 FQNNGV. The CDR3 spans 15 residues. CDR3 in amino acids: CASSLSWSSGNTIYF. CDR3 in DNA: TGTGCCAGCAGCTTATCCTGGAGCTCTGGAAACACCATATATTTT.

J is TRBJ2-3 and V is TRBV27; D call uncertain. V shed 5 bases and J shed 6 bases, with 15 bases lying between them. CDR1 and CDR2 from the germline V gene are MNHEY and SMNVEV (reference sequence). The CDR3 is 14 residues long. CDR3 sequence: CASSVPSATDTQYF. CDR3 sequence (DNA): TGTGCCAGCAGTGTACCGTCGGCGACGGATACGCAGTATTTT.

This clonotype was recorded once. The CDR3 sequence is CASSLGGAATYEQYF. CDR3 DNA: TGTGCCAGCAGCTTAGGCGGGGCGGCAACCTACGAGCAGTACTTC. V usage is TRBV13 and J usage is TRBJ2-7, with D possibly called TRBD1 or TRBD2 (5 bases each). CDR1 PRHDT and CDR2 FYEKMQ come from the germline V gene (reference sequence). CDR3 size: 15 residues. V lost 0 bases to trimming and J lost 2 bases, with 11 bases between them.

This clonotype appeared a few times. The CDR3 DNA reads as TGTGCCAGTTACGGAAGGATGTTCGATGAGCAGTTCTTC. It yields the protein CASYGRMFDEQFF. The chain links TRBV2 to TRBJ2-1; unclear D gene. With 9 bases removed from V and 8 bases from J, the gap between germline ends came to 17 bases. Germline V gives CDR1 SNHLY, CDR2 FYNNEI. This CDR3 region has 13 residues.

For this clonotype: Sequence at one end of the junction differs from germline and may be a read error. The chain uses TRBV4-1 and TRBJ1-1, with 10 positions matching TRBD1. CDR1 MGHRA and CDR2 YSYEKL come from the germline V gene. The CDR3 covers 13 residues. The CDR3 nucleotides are TGTGCCAGCAGCGACAGGGGGCCCCCTGAAGCTTTCTTT. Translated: CASSDRGPPEAFF.

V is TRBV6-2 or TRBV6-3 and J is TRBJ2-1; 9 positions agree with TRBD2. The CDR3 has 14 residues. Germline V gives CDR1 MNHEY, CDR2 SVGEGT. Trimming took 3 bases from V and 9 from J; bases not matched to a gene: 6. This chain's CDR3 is CASSYLRGGGEQFF. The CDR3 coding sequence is TGTGCCAGCAGTTATTTGCGGGGGGGCGGTGAGCAGTTCTTC.

CDR3 sequence (DNA): TGTGCCAGCACTAACCGACGGGGAGATGGCTACACCTTC. It translates to CASTNRRGDGYTF. This chain uses TRBV27 with TRBJ1-2; D remains ambiguous. The germline gives CDR1 MNHEY, CDR2 SMNVEV (reference sequence). The CDR3 totals 13 residues. V was clipped by 7 bases and J by 6 bases, with 15 bases between them.